This TCR beta chain was captured by sequencing in a study of T cells after yellow fever vaccination. This CDR3 has 14 amino acids. Germline loops: CDR1 SGDLS, CDR2 YYNGEE. J was trimmed by 7 bases and V by 4 bases; bases with no gene match: 8. TCRdb reprocessed the 5' RACE reads via MiXCR and lists one record per CDR3 protein. The sample has about 510,000 distinct CDR3 sequences, less than 25% seen once; the top ten hold approximately 16%. The receptor comes from a man aged 18 to 35 who received the YFV17D yellow fever vaccine. The specimen comprised PBMCs, sampled 21 days after the first yellow fever vaccination. The V gene is TRBV9, the J gene TRBJ2-3; TRBD2 matches at 8 bases. CDR3 amino acids: CASSTGTRENTQYF. In nucleotides, the CDR3 is TGTGCCAGCAGCACAGGGACTAGGGAGAATACGCAGTATTTT.